These 24 T cell receptor beta chains originate from one sample sequenced in a study of T cells in Graves' hyperthyroidism and ophthalmopathy. Using RNA transcripts as the source, TCR beta CDR3 regions were amplified. Primed by the HTBI set, a first-round RT-PCR was run on the TCR CDR3. TCRdb re-called the multiplex PCR reads with MiXCR, one entry per CDR3 protein. The sample holds some 500,000 distinct CDR3 sequences, about 15% seen once. Sequencing used blood. These receptors came from a woman aged 25 to 39 with Graves' ophthalmopathy.

This clonotype was recorded a few times. V gene TRBV5-6 combines with J gene TRBJ2-1; 9 bases are a match to TRBD1. Germline CDR1 SGHDT, CDR2 YYEEEE. V lost 3 bases, J lost 8 bases, and 6 bases stayed unmatched. This CDR3 contains 14 residues. DNA of the CDR3: TGTGCCAGCAGCTCGGACAGGGGATGGTATGAGCAGTTCTTC. Translation gives CASSSDRGWYEQFF.

The CDR3, as DNA: TGTGCCAGCAGCCTAGGGGGGGTGGAAGAGACCCAGTACTTC. This codes for CASSLGGVEETQYF. This chain connects TRBV28 to TRBJ2-5; possibly TRBD2 for D (7 bases). The germline V and J ends were trimmed by 6 bases and 3 bases, with 14 bases remaining between them. There are 14 residues in the CDR3. CDR1 is MDHEN and CDR2 is SYDVKM in the germline V gene.

This clonotype showed up just a few times. The CDR3 loop reads CASSETSLPHNEQFF. The CDR3 DNA is TGTGCCAGCAGTGAGACTAGTCTACCGCATAATGAGCAGTTCTTC. The chain uses TRBV6-1 and TRBJ2-1, with D perhaps TRBD2 (6 bases). Germline lookup yields CDR1 MNHNS and CDR2 SASEGT. Trimming pared 3 bases from V and 7 bases from J, leaving 16 bases between. This CDR3 region has 15 residues.

In this sample, this clonotype turned up a few times. One junction end does not reproduce the germline sequence, and a read error may be involved. The V call is TRBV6-1, the J call TRBJ2-2; a weak D match, TRBD2 (6 bases). The CDR3 length is 16 residues. CDR1 and CDR2 from the germline V gene are MNHNS and SASEGT. The CDR3 loop reads CASRPGTVTNAGELFF. The CDR3 bases are TGTGCCAGCAGGCCGGGGACTGTTACGAACGCCGGGGAGCTGTTTTTT.

The sample holds many counts of this clonotype. The genes are TRBV27 and TRBJ2-3; 7 nucleotides match TRBD2. The CDR3 runs to 15 residues. Germline loops: CDR1 MNHEY, CDR2 SMNVEV (reference sequence). V lost 3 bases, J lost 3 bases, and 6 bases stayed unmatched. CDR3 bases: TGTGCCAGCAGTTTCCAAGCGGGAAGGACAGATACGCAGTATTTT. Its protein is CASSFQAGRTDTQYF.

As regards this clonotype: This may be a read error, as it is one base from a much larger clone. This chain connects TRBV7-2 to TRBJ2-3; D not resolved. The germline V gene encodes CDR1 SGHTA and CDR2 FQGNSA. The CDR3 spans 13 residues. CDR3 nucleotides: TGTGCCCGCAGCTTAGATACCCCGGGTACGCAGTATTTT. It codes for CARSLDTPGTQYF.

This clonotype showed up just a few times. This chain links TRBV6-2 or TRBV6-3 with TRBJ2-2; D may be TRBD1 (6 bases). This CDR3 spans 16 amino acids. V was trimmed by 6 bases and J by 1 base, leaving 15 bases between them. Germline V gives CDR1 MNHEY, CDR2 SVGEGT. The CDR3 region has the DNA TGTGCCAGCAGAAGACCGGGACACGAGAACACCGGGGAGCTGTTTTTT. The encoded protein is CASRRPGHENTGELFF.

This clonotype was observed at least ten times. The J gene is TRBJ1-5, the V gene TRBV3-1; D is perhaps TRBD1 (5 bases). The CDR3 covers 14 residues. The germline V and J ends were trimmed by 1 base and 4 bases, with 8 bases remaining between them. In germline, CDR1 is LGHDT, CDR2 YNNKEL (reference sequence). The CDR3 DNA is TGTGCCAGCAGCCAAGGGGGGTCAAATCAGCCCCAGCATTTT. Its translation: CASSQGGSNQPQHF.

Ten or more counts support this clonotype. CDR3: CSVVAGLTYNEQFF. The CDR3 nucleotides are TGCAGCGTTGTGGCGGGGCTAACCTACAATGAGCAGTTCTTC. The chain links TRBV29-1 to TRBJ2-1; D may be TRBD2 (6 bases). Germline loops: CDR1 SQVTM, CDR2 ANQGSEA. The CDR3 contains 14 residues. V gave up 4 bases and J gave up 2 bases, with 12 bases separating them.

The chain combines TRBV7-3 with TRBJ2-2; 16 nucleotides agree with TRBD2. Germline values: CDR1 SGHTA, CDR2 FQGTGA. The junction had 9 bases not matched to a gene; V was cut back by 4 bases and J by 7 bases. The CDR3 covers 18 residues. CDR3 protein: CASSSRPGTSGRGGELFF. The CDR3 DNA reads as TGTGCCAGCAGCTCGCGACCCGGGACTAGCGGGAGGGGCGGGGAGCTGTTTTTT.

This clonotype was seen many times. V is TRBV30 and J is TRBJ1-1; D call uncertain. The V end lost 5 bases, the J end lost 0 bases, and 10 bases lay between the germline ends. The germline gives CDR1 GTSNPN, CDR2 SVGIG (reference sequence). This CDR3 comprises 13 residues. The CDR3 DNA sequence: TGTGCCTGGGCCGTCGGGCTGAACACTGAAGCTTTCTTT. Protein sequence: CAWAVGLNTEAFF.

The chain joins TRBV4-3 to TRBJ2-1; D remains unclear. CDR3 length: 14 residues. CDR1 is LGHNA and CDR2 is YSLEER in the germline V gene. The ends were cut back, 1 base at V and 2 bases at J, with 6 bases in the middle. CDR3 DNA sequence: TGCGCCAGCAGCCAAGTTGTAGCCTACAATGAGCAGTTCTTC. Amino acids: CASSQVVAYNEQFF.

In this sample, this clonotype turned up a few times. The genes are TRBV9 and TRBJ2-1, with D possibly TRBD2 on 6 matching bases. The germline gives CDR1 SGDLS, CDR2 YYNGEE. V lost 0 bases to trimming and J lost 2 bases, with 9 bases between them. The CDR3 runs 15 residues. The CDR3 region is CASSVGRGAYNEQFF. The CDR3 DNA sequence: TGTGCCAGCAGCGTAGGGAGGGGCGCCTACAATGAGCAGTTCTTC.

This clonotype was recorded many times. The chain carries TRBV5-1 and TRBJ2-1, with 7 positions matching TRBD1. V lost 4 bases, J lost 6 bases, and 7 bases stayed unmatched. This CDR3 is 14 amino acids long. CDR1 is SGHRS and CDR2 is YFSETQ in the germline V gene. CDR3 sequence reads: CASSMGQTFNEQFF. The CDR3, as DNA: TGCGCCAGCAGCATGGGACAGACATTCAATGAGCAGTTCTTC.

This clonotype was detected ten times or more. The genes are TRBV7-8 and TRBJ2-7; D is unresolved. Germline lookup yields CDR1 SGHVS and CDR2 FQNEAQ. The CDR3 extends over 15 amino acids. Deletions cut 5 bases from V and 3 bases from J, with 17 bases between. The CDR3, as DNA: TGTGCCAGCAGCGATAGACGGATCACCAGCTACGAGCAGTACTTC. It translates to CASSDRRITSYEQYF.

This clonotype was seen only a few times. The junction and the germline gene differ at one end; a read error may be behind it. The genes are TRBV3-1 and TRBJ2-5; TRBD1 is a possible D gene (7 bases). Germline CDR1 is LGHDT and CDR2 is YNNKEL (reference sequence). There are 13 residues in the CDR3. The chain's CDR3 is CASSQGDQGGVHF. The CDR3 DNA follows: TGTGCCAGCAGCCAAGGGGACCAGGGGGGTGTGCACTTC.

This clonotype was counted between two and nine times. This chain links TRBV6-4 with TRBJ2-3, with D perhaps matching TRBD1 (5 bases). The germline V gene encodes CDR1 MRHNA and CDR2 SNTAGT. CDR3 length: 15 residues. Trimming took off 3 bases at V and 5 bases at J, with 15 bases between the two ends. CDR3 nucleotide sequence: TGTGCCAGCAGTGAAACAGGACACGCAGGAGATACGCAGTATTTT. This translates into CASSETGHAGDTQYF.

This clonotype has more than one count but fewer than ten. V is TRBV12-3 or TRBV12-4 and J is TRBJ1-2, with no clear D. Trimming stripped 3 bases from V and 4 bases from J, with 9 bases between. The CDR3 sequence is 13 residues long. The CDR3 protein is CASSFGELYGYTF. The CDR3 bases are TGTGCCAGCAGTTTCGGGGAGCTCTATGGCTACACCTTC.

The V gene is TRBV5-6, the J gene TRBJ2-5, with a tentative D call TRBD1 (6 bases). This CDR3 has 14 residues. CDR1 and CDR2 (germline): SGHDT, YYEEEE. V was trimmed by 4 bases and J by 5 bases, leaving 15 bases between them. The CDR3 coding sequence is TGTGCCAGCAGCCCTGCTGGGGGCTGGGAGACCCAGTACTTC. Its translation: CASSPAGGWETQYF.

This clonotype was seen ten or more times. The chain couples TRBV2 to TRBJ2-5, with 14 bases identical to TRBD2. V shed 10 bases, J shed 2 bases, and the junction held 3 bases outside the gene matches. The CDR3 has 14 amino acids. Germline V CDR1 and CDR2: SNHLY, FYNNEI. The CDR3 nucleotides are TGTGCCACCGGACTAGCGGGGGGACAAGAGACCCAGTACTTC. Its protein product is CATGLAGGQETQYF. Based on the CDR3 plus reference TRBV2 and TRBJ2-5, the full variable domain is EPEVTQTPSHQVTQMGQEVILRCVPISNHLYFYWYRQILGQKVEFLVSFYNNEISEKSEIFDDQFSVERPDGSNFTLKIRSTKLEDSAMYFCATGLAGGQETQYFGPGTRLLVL.

This clonotype was detected many times. V usage is TRBV12-3 or TRBV12-4 and J usage is TRBJ1-5, with 7 bases that match TRBD1. Trimming removed 5 bases from V and 1 base from J; junction bases left unmatched: 5. The CDR3 consists of 15 residues. CDR3 amino acids: CASSLTGQSNQPQHF. In DNA form, the CDR3 reads TGTGCCAGCAGTCTTACGGGACAGAGCAATCAGCCCCAGCATTTT.

In this sample, this clonotype turned up a few times. The chain links TRBV4-3 to TRBJ2-7, with D perhaps matching TRBD1 (5 bases). Germline CDR1 LGHNA, CDR2 YSLEER. The CDR3 is 14 amino acids. V was trimmed by 0 bases and J by 4 bases, leaving 10 bases between them. DNA for the CDR3: TGCGCCAGCAGCCAAGACGTGGGGCCATACGAGCAGTACTTC. Its protein is CASSQDVGPYEQYF.

This chain joins TRBV3-1 and TRBJ2-3; no definite D call. The CDR3 consists of 13 residues. Germline CDR1 and CDR2: LGHDT and YNNKEL (reference sequence). With 3 bases removed from V and 5 bases from J, the gap between germline ends came to 9 bases. The CDR3 here is CASSQRTEDTQYF. Here the CDR3 DNA reads TGTGCCAGCAGCCAGAGAACCGAAGATACGCAGTATTTT.

About this clonotype itself: A much bigger clone sits one base away, suggesting this may be a read error. J is TRBJ1-5 and V is TRBV2; 8 bases match TRBD1. Trimming removed 5 bases from V and 11 bases from J; junction bases left unmatched: 11. Germline values: CDR1 SNHLY, CDR2 FYNNEI. The length of the CDR3 is 14 residues. The CDR3 spells CASSYSGGGQAQHF. CDR3 DNA sequence: TGTGCCAGCAGTTACTCAGGGGGCGGGCAGGCCCAGCATTTT.